This T cell receptor beta chain derives from a study of memory CD4+ T cells and cytomegalovirus serostatus. General study results and limits: Suggested: most of the CMV-linked TCR signature lies in CD4+ memory cells.

Single viable CD3+CD4+CD8-CD45RO+ cells were sorted as the memory CD4+ T cells. On this clone itself: Its antigen is as yet unknown.

Some clones are missing from TCRdb's copy, which holds only in-frame ones; the method was immunoSEQ multiplex PCR. The data contain about 25,000 clones, over 70% of them singletons. This CDR3 region has 12 residues. The germline CDR1 and CDR2 sequences are LGHNA and YSLEER. V was trimmed by 0 bases and J by 7 bases, leaving 3 bases between them. Sequenced: memory CD4+ T cells from blood. J is TRBJ2-2 and V is TRBV4-3; D is unclear. The TCR originated in an adult in good health and CMV-seronegative. CDR3 sequence (DNA): TGCGCCAGCAGCCAAGATGTCGGGGAGCTGTTTTTT. This translates into CASSQDVGELFF.